This T cell receptor beta chain was obtained from a study of shared clonotypes between healthy human individuals. In the study overall: There were three CD4 naive, three CD4 memory, two CD8 naive and one CD8 memory plates per donor. Notes on the study in general: Limited genetic and exposure-history diversity came from having few donors. A generally larger estimated richness was seen in naive subsets than in memory subsets. Even with large depth, rarefaction showed that sorted-subset sequencing was incomplete.

The CDR3 is 16 residues long. Looked up from germline, CDR1 is MRHNA and CDR2 is SNTAGT. Trimming stripped 0 bases from V and 4 bases from J, with 12 bases between. Positively selected for CCR7, the CD45RO-negative cells used as naive CD8 cells excluded terminally differentiated effector memory CD45RA+ cells. In its sample, this clone was seen once. What it binds is not known. Measured with immunoSEQ multiplex PCR; TCRdb has only the in-frame clones, and not every one. The sample has millions of clones, 93% seen once. The sequenced sample was naive CD8+ T cells from PBMCs. V and J are TRBV6-4 and TRBJ2-2, with D perhaps matching TRBD2 (6 bases). The source of this sequence is a man aged 18-30 years in good health. Some clones in this sample may be carry-over from other donors' samples. The CDR3 protein is CASSDSVGGSTGELFF. CDR3 nucleotide sequence: TGTGCCAGCAGTGACTCTGTTGGAGGGTCCACCGGGGAGCTGTTTTTT.